This is a list of T cell receptor beta chains from one sample in a study of blood T cell repertoires in COVID-19. Method: immunoSEQ multiplex PCR; TCRdb's copy keeps in-frame clones and lacks some. The table records 200,000 to 300,000 clones, almost 85% of them present only once. Sequencing was carried out using peripheral blood. The receptors shown here come from a man over 45 with acute or convalescent COVID-19. Each CDR3 is given with its conserved first and last residue. A D gene is named only where the DNA matches it firmly. Clone size, where shown, is once, few, many, or a class for clones that have expanded.

clone_size | j_call | d_call | v_call | cdr3_nt | cdr3_aa
. | TRBJ2-5 | TRBD2 | TRBV9 | TGTGCCAGCAGCGAGCTAGCGGGGGGCCGGTTGGAGACCCAGTACTTC | CASSELAGGRLETQYF
. | TRBJ2-4 | . | TRBV21-1 | TGTGCCAGCACAAGGACTAGCGGGGTCCCGGCCAAAAACATTCAGTACTTC | CASTRTSGVPAKNIQYF
. | TRBJ2-1 | TRBD1 | TRBV2 | TGTGCCAGCAGGCCCGGGACAGGGGCATACAATGAGCAGTTCTTC | CASRPGTGAYNEQFF
. | TRBJ2-7 | . | TRBV15 | TGTGCCACCAGCAGATCGCAGGGTTACGAGCAGTACTTC | CATSRSQGYEQYF
. | TRBJ1-1 | . | TRBV25-1 | TGTGCCAGCAGTGAATACGGGGGGGCGATTGAAGCTTTCTTT | CASSEYGGAIEAFF
. | TRBJ2-7 | . | TRBV10-1 | TGCGCCAGCAGTGAGGGATCCCCAGGGTACTACGAGCAGTACTTC | CASSEGSPGYYEQYF
. | TRBJ1-1 | . | TRBV28 | TGTGCCAGCGGGACTCTTGACACTGAAGCTTTCTTT | CASGTLDTEAFF
. | TRBJ2-2 | TRBD2 | TRBV10-2 | TGCGCCAGCATAACTAGCGGGGATCTCACCGGGGAGCTGTTTTTT | CASITSGDLTGELFF
. | TRBJ1-4 | . | TRBV27 | TGTGCCAGCAGTTCCGGACAGCCTGGGAGTGAAAAACTGTTTTTT | CASSSGQPGSEKLFF
few | TRBJ1-1 | . | TRBV10-2 | TGCGCCAGCAGTGAGTCGGGGACAAGCTCGGAAGCTTTCTTT | CASSESGTSSEAFF
. | TRBJ1-6 | . | TRBV4-1 | TGCGCCAGCAGCCAAGGAGGGAGGGGGGCGCGCAATTCACCCCTCCACTTT | CASSQGGRGARNSPLHF
few | TRBJ2-7 | TRBD1 | TRBV4-1 | TGCGCCAGCAGCCCGTACGACAGGGACTACGAGCAGTACTTC | CASSPYDRDYEQYF
. | TRBJ1-1 | . | TRBV6-2/TRBV6-3 | TGTGCCAGCAGTTACCCTACAGCAGGGCAGCAGAAAGCTTTCTTT | CASSYPTAGQQKAFF
few | TRBJ2-1 | TRBD1 | TRBV9 | TGTGCCAGCAGAAACAATCGGGACAGGGGGCGTGGGGCTAGTAAACGGTACTTCTACAATGAGCAGTTCTTC | CASRNNRDRGRGASKRYFYNEQFF
. | TRBJ1-6 | . | TRBV4-2 | TGTGCCAGCAGCCAAGACGGCAGCAACGGGGTAGCATCACCCCTCCACTTT | CASSQDGSNGVASPLHF
. | TRBJ2-7 | . | TRBV18 | TGTGCCAGCTCACCACCTGCGACGGACTTCTACGAGCAGTACTTC | CASSPPATDFYEQYF
. | TRBJ1-5 | . | TRBV6-6 | TGTGCCAGCAGTTACATACCTAATAGCAATCAGCCCCAGCATTTT | CASSYIPNSNQPQHF
. | TRBJ1-2 | TRBD1 | TRBV12-5 | TGTGCTAGTGGACCATTTCGGGACAGGGGACTCAACTATGGCTACACCTTC | CASGPFRDRGLNYGYTF
. | TRBJ2-7 | TRBD1 | TRBV14 | TGTGCCAGCAGCCAAGCATCCGGGACAGTTGGAACCTACGAGCAGTACTTC | CASSQASGTVGTYEQYF
once | TRBJ2-3 | . | TRBV5-1 | TGCGCCAGCAGCTTGGCCGGCACAGATACGCAGTATTTT | CASSLAGTDTQYF
. | TRBJ2-5 | TRBD1 | TRBV5-4 | TGTGCCAGCAGCTATTGGCAGGGGGCAATGGAGACCCAGTACTTC | CASSYWQGAMETQYF
. | TRBJ1-1 | . | TRBV6-5 | TGTGCCAGCAGTTACGGGGGGATGGGCACTGAAGCTTTCTTT | CASSYGGMGTEAFF
. | TRBJ2-5 | TRBD2 | TRBV11-2 | TGTGCCAGCAGCTTAAGTTATCGGGGGGGTGAGACCCAGTACTTC | CASSLSYRGGETQYF
. | TRBJ1-2 | . | TRBV29-1 | TGCAGCGTTGATTTTGGCGGAACCTATGGCTACACCTTC | CSVDFGGTYGYTF
. | TRBJ2-3 | TRBD2 | TRBV5-4 | TGTGCCAGCAGCTTGGGAACTAGCGGGGGGGGCGAAGATACGCAGTATTTT | CASSLGTSGGGEDTQYF
. | TRBJ2-7 | TRBD2 | TRBV2 | TGTGCCAGCAGGACTAGCGCTGGCTACGAGCAGTACTTC | CASRTSAGYEQYF
. | TRBJ1-1 | . | TRBV6-5 | TGTGCCAGCACGCGGGAGGGTGGCACTGAAGCTTTCTTT | CASTREGGTEAFF
few | TRBJ1-2 | TRBD1 | TRBV28 | TGTGCCAGTTCGACAGGGGGAAACTATGGCTACACCTTC | CASSTGGNYGYTF
. | TRBJ1-3 | . | TRBV6-1 | TGTGCCAGCAGTGAAGCGTGGAGCTCTGGAAACACCATATATTTT | CASSEAWSSGNTIYF
. | TRBJ2-5 | TRBD2 | TRBV9 | TGTGCCAGCAGCGTAGCAGCGGGGCAACAAGAGACCCAGTACTTC | CASSVAAGQQETQYF
. | TRBJ2-1 | TRBD1 | TRBV3-1/TRBV3-2 | TGTGCCAGCAGCCGATCCAGACAGGGGCCCTACAATGAGCAGTTCTTC | CASSRSRQGPYNEQFF
. | TRBJ2-7 | . | TRBV9 | TGTGCCAGCAGCGTAACGGGGGGCAGCTCCTACGAGCAGTACTTC | CASSVTGGSSYEQYF
once | TRBJ1-6 | . | TRBV12-3/TRBV12-4 | TGTGCCAGCAGCCACCAACAGAATTCACCCCTCCACTTT | CASSHQQNSPLHF
. | TRBJ1-2 | . | TRBV15 | TGTGCCACCAGCAGAGGGGGAGAATTCTACACCTTC | CATSRGGEFYTF
. | TRBJ1-1 | . | TRBV9 | TGTGCCAGCAGCGTACACTCGGGATTGAACACTGAAGCTTTCTTT | CASSVHSGLNTEAFF
. | TRBJ1-2 | . | TRBV18 | TGTGCCAGCTCAAAACAGAACTATGGCTACACCTTC | CASSKQNYGYTF
. | TRBJ2-2 | . | TRBV12-1 | TGTGCCAGCAGCTTTGAAAGCGGGAGGGCCCCCGGGGAGCTGTTTTTT | CASSFESGRAPGELFF
. | TRBJ2-2 | . | TRBV19 | TGTGCCAGTAGTACTCTAGCGACCAACACCGGGGAGCTGTTTTTT | CASSTLATNTGELFF
. | TRBJ1-2 | TRBD1 | TRBV6-4 | TGTGCCAGCAGTGGAAAGACAGGGTTGATGAATGGCTACACCTTC | CASSGKTGLMNGYTF
few | TRBJ2-7 | TRBD1 | TRBV27 | TGTGCCAGCAGTCCCGGGACAGGCTACGAGCAGTACTTC | CASSPGTGYEQYF
. | TRBJ2-3 | TRBD1 | TRBV6-5 | TGTGCCAGCAGTTCCCAGACAGGGGCCGCAGATACGCAGTATTTT | CASSSQTGAADTQYF
. | TRBJ2-2 | TRBD2 | TRBV19 | TGTGCCAGTAGTATAGGAAGCGGGAGGAACACCGGGGAGCTGTTTTTT | CASSIGSGRNTGELFF
. | TRBJ2-3 | TRBD1 | TRBV6-5 | TGTGCCAGCAGTTACCTTCAAACAGGGGCAGATACGCAGTATTTT | CASSYLQTGADTQYF